A selection of T cell receptor beta chains follows, all from one sample in a study of glioma-infiltrating T cells. Each CDR3 protein gets one entry after TCRdb re-called the multiplex PCR reads with MiXCR. Of about 180,000 distinct CDR3 sequences listed, about 40% were seen once; the top ten hold 5.2%. The sample comprised glioma tissue, nonneoplastic brain tissue, or PBMCs (not recorded which). These TCRs come from a human donor with low-grade glioma or glioblastoma, undergoing nonglioma brain surgery, or in good health (not recorded which). The CDR3 runs from the conserved cysteine through the conserved F or W. D genes are given only for firm matches. Clone size is not always given. Where it is, it says once, few, many or a class for expanded clones.

D gene	clone size	J gene	V gene	CDR3 DNA	CDR3 protein
-	once	TRBJ1-5	TRBV19	TGTGCCAGTAGTATAGCAGGCAATCAGCCCCAGCATTTT	CASSIAGNQPQHF
-	many	TRBJ2-7	TRBV27	TGTGCCAGCAGTTCTCTGGCAGGACCCTCCTACGAGCAGTACTTC	CASSSLAGPSYEQYF
TRBD2	many	TRBJ2-5	TRBV20-1	TGCAGTGCCCTCTCTTCGACTAGCGCCGATGGGACCCAGTACTTC	CSALSSTSADGTQYF
TRBD1	many	TRBJ2-1	TRBV3-1	TGTGCCAGCAGCCAAGCGGGACAGGGGAACAATGAGCAGTTCTTC	CASSQAGQGNNEQFF
TRBD2	many	TRBJ2-1	TRBV28	TGTGCCAGCAGTTCTCCCCTAGCGGGAGGGCTCTACAATGAGCAGTTCTTC	CASSSPLAGGLYNEQFF
-	many	TRBJ2-1	TRBV27	TGTGCCAGCAGTTTATCTCGACCGAGCTCCTACAATGAGCAGTTCTTC	CASSLSRPSSYNEQFF
TRBD1	many	TRBJ2-3	TRBV7-9	TGTGCCAACAGGGGGCAAGAAGATACGCAGTATTTT	CANRGQEDTQYF
TRBD1	few	TRBJ1-2	TRBV29-1	TGCAGCGCCCGGACAGGGGAGATCTATGGCTACACCTTC	CSARTGEIYGYTF
-	-	TRBJ2-7	TRBV12-3/TRBV12-4	TGTGCCAGCCAGGTCGGCAGGGCCCAGGGTGAGCAGTACTTC	CASQVGRAQGEQYF
TRBD1	many	TRBJ2-7	TRBV6-6	TGTGCCAGCAGTTACGGGACAGGAGGACAAGGGCAGTACTTC	CASSYGTGGQGQYF
-	-	TRBJ2-3	TRBV7-9	TGTGCCAGCAGCACTCCGGCACTAGGGGGACCCAAGTCAGATACGCAGTATTTT	CASSTPALGGPKSDTQYF
-	-	TRBJ2-2	TRBV7-9	TGTGCCAGCATCTTCGCTAGAACCGGGGAGCTGTTTTTT	CASIFARTGELFF
-	few	TRBJ1-1	TRBV18	TGTGCCAGCTCTGGGGAGGCTGACACTGAAGCTTTCTTT	CASSGEADTEAFF
TRBD1	-	TRBJ1-1	TRBV28	TGTGCCAGTACCGGAAAGGGGGCGGGGTATAATGAAGCTTTCTTT	CASTGKGAGYNEAFF
-	few	TRBJ2-5	TRBV2	TGTGCCAGCAGTGCCGGGACTCCCGGGGAGACCCAGTACTTC	CASSAGTPGETQYF
-	-	TRBJ2-3	TRBV7-2	TGTGCCAGCAGATTCCGGGGCCTCGGGGATACGCAGTATTTT	CASRFRGLGDTQYF
-	-	TRBJ1-5	TRBV19	TGTGACAGTAGTACAAGCGGGGGAAATAGCAATCAGCCCCAGCATTTT	CDSSTSGGNSNQPQHF
-	-	TRBJ2-2	TRBV12-5	TGTGCTAGTGCCCGGACAGCGAGCACCGGGGAGCTGTTTTTT	CASARTASTGELFF
-	few	TRBJ2-3	TRBV5-4	TGTGCCAGCAGCTTGTTCGCGTTAGCGAGTACCACAGATACGCAGTATTTT	CASSLFALASTTDTQYF
TRBD2	-	TRBJ2-1	TRBV28	TGTGCCAACAGTTTGACGGGACTAGCGCACAAGGATGAGCAGTTCTTC	CANSLTGLAHKDEQFF
-	-	TRBJ1-5	TRBV11-2	TGTGCCAGCAGCCTAGGAATGAGTCAGCCCCAGCATTTT	CASSLGMSQPQHF
-	-	TRBJ1-6	TRBV4-1	TGCGCCAGCAGCCAAGTCTCTTCGGGCTCCCCCATCCACTTT	CASSQVSSGSPIHF
TRBD2	few	TRBJ2-7	TRBV5-1	TGCGCCAGCAGCTTGCCGAATACCCCGGGACTAGCGGTCTACGAGCAGTACTTC	CASSLPNTPGLAVYEQYF
-	many	TRBJ2-1	TRBV24-1	TGTGCCACCAGTGGCCAGGCCGACAATGAGCAGTTCTTC	CATSGQADNEQFF
-	-	TRBJ1-5	TRBV2	TGTGCCAGCAGTCATTACAGTGGGCGGGGCAATCAGCCCCAGCATTTT	CASSHYSGRGNQPQHF
-	-	TRBJ2-1	TRBV6-1	TGTGCCAGCAAGGGGTCACAAGGGGAGCAGTTATTC	CASKGSQGEQLF
-	-	TRBJ2-5	TRBV7-9	TGTGCCAGCTCACGAGCGCTACAAGAGACCCAGTACTTC	CASSRALQETQYF
-	-	TRBJ2-7	TRBV29-1	TGCAGCGCCGAACTCAACCACAAGCAGTACTTC	CSAELNHKQYF
-	-	TRBJ2-2	TRBV28	TGTGCCAGCAGCCCCGACACCGTGGACACCGGGGAGCTGTTTTTT	CASSPDTVDTGELFF
-	-	TRBJ2-7	TRBV30	TGTGCCTGGAGTGTAAGGTCCCGAACCCACGAGCAGTACTTC	CAWSVRSRTHEQYF
-	many	TRBJ2-3	TRBV12-3/TRBV12-4	TGTGCCAGCAGTTTCGGTGGACCTACAGATACGCAGTATTTT	CASSFGGPTDTQYF
-	many	TRBJ2-3	TRBV27	TGTGCCAGCAGTTTAAATGGGGGTTTGACAGATACGCAGTATTTT	CASSLNGGLTDTQYF
-	once	TRBJ1-5	TRBV28	TGTGCCATCAGCAGGGGACATAGCAATCAGCCCGAGCATTTT	CAISRGHSNQPEHF
-	-	TRBJ2-7	TRBV10-1	TGCGCCGGCAGTGAAGGACCCTTCTCCTACGAGCAGTACTTC	CAGSEGPFSYEQYF
-	many	TRBJ1-2	TRBV28	TGTGCCAGCACCTTATCCGGGACCAGGGGAGGCTACACCTTC	CASTLSGTRGGYTF
-	-	TRBJ1-2	TRBV10-3	TGTGCCATCAGTGAGGGGACGGAGATACATGGCTACACCTTC	CAISEGTEIHGYTF
-	many	TRBJ1-1	TRBV6-1	TGTGCCAGCAGCGTCCGACGGGGGGAAGCTTTCTTT	CASSVRRGEAFF
-	few	TRBJ2-5	TRBV7-9	TGTGCCAGCAGTCTGGAGCAGTACCAAGAGACCCAGTACTTC	CASSLEQYQETQYF
-	-	TRBJ2-5	TRBV28	TGTGCCAGAAGTTTAAGTTGGGGAACCGAACAAGAGACACAGTACTTC	CARSLSWGTEQETQYF
-	few	TRBJ2-1	TRBV18	TGTGCCAGCTCACCATTAGGAACAGGAGACAATGAGCAGTTCTTC	CASSPLGTGDNEQFF
-	-	TRBJ1-1	TRBV19	TGTGCCAGTATTGGAAGAATGAACACTGAAGCTTTCTTT	CASIGRMNTEAFF
-	many	TRBJ2-5	TRBV4-1	TGCGCCAGCAGCCAGCCTTCGATGGAGACCCAGTACTTC	CASSQPSMETQYF
-	once	TRBJ2-7	TRBV9	TGTGCCAGCAGCTTGAGGGGGGTGGGCTACGAGCAGTACTTC	CASSLRGVGYEQYF
-	many	TRBJ2-5	TRBV4-1	TGCGCCAGCAGCCAAGGGGGTGAGGCAGAGACCCAGTACTTC	CASSQGGEAETQYF
-	many	TRBJ1-2	TRBV20-1	TGCAGTGTTAAGGAAGGGAATAACTATGGCTACACCTTC	CSVKEGNNYGYTF
TRBD1	many	TRBJ1-1	TRBV29-1	TGCAGCGGGCTAACAGGGGGGGACACTGAAGCTTTCTTT	CSGLTGGDTEAFF